One and the same sample provided the 13 T cell receptor beta chains below, sequenced in a study of regulatory T cells in long-lasting Graves disease. Building the TCR beta libraries relied on iRepertoire HTBI primers, and CDR3 regions underwent Arm-PCR. TCRdb redid the calling of the multiplex PCR reads with MiXCR, one entry per CDR3 protein. The sample has approximately 400,000 distinct CDR3 sequences, 10% to 15% seen once. The sample's time point: newly diagnosed GD, antithyroid drugs for less than 3 months. RNA isolated from PBMCs was used to make the TCR library. The data also belong to a second study, concerning T cells in Graves' hyperthyroidism and ophthalmopathy.

The sample in question was peripheral blood mononuclear cells (PBMCs), obtained at new diagnosis, from a patient treated with antithyroid drugs. All receptors derive from a woman aged 18-29 years with Graves disease.

Many counts were recorded for this clonotype. DNA of the CDR3: TGTGCCAGCAGTTTGAGTTTTGGGTCCCGGGGGACTGAAGCTTTCTTT. This codes for CASSLSFGSRGTEAFF. The chain employs TRBV27 and TRBJ1-1; D may be TRBD1 (5 bases). With 3 bases removed from V and 5 bases from J, the gap between germline ends came to 19 bases. Looked up from germline, CDR1 is MNHEY and CDR2 is SMNVEV (reference sequence). This CDR3 is 16 amino acids long.

About this clonotype: A far larger clone is one nucleotide away, so this likely arose from a read error. The chain combines TRBV2 with TRBJ2-3; D is perhaps TRBD1 (6 bases). The J call could be wrong; TRBJ1-1 is a better fit for the DNA end. The CDR3 runs to 17 residues. CDR1 is SNHLY, CDR2 FYNNEI, per germline. The CDR3 DNA follows: TGTGCCAGCAGTGCGTCCCGGGACATCGTACCGAACACTGAAGCTTTCTTT. Protein product: CASSASRDIVPNTEAFF.

This clonotype was recorded a few times. The chain employs TRBV6-9 and TRBJ2-7, with 11 bases fitting TRBD2. Germline CDR1 is MNHGY and CDR2 is SVAAGI. The CDR3 runs to 15 residues. The V segment lost 3 bases and the J segment 4 bases; nucleotides outside the gene matches: 5. As DNA, the CDR3 is TGTGCCAGCAGTTACGAGACTAGCGGGATGTACGAGCAGTACTTC. It codes for CASSYETSGMYEQYF.

Many counts were recorded for this clonotype. The gene calls are TRBV13 and TRBJ2-5, with TRBD2 identical over 13 bases. This CDR3 comprises 18 residues. Germline V lookup: CDR1 PRHDT, CDR2 FYEKMQ (reference sequence). Germline trimming cut 4 bases from V and 4 bases from J; bases unmatched to any gene: 12. This CDR3 is CASSSTSGGAARGETQYF. The CDR3 DNA follows: TGTGCCAGCAGCTCCACTAGCGGGGGGGCCGCCCGTGGAGAGACCCAGTACTTC.

This clonotype was counted many times. The CDR3 DNA is TGTGCCAGCAGCCCGTACCAAGAGACCCAGTACTTC. It yields the protein CASSPYQETQYF. The rearrangement links TRBV7-2 to TRBJ2-5; no firm D call. Trimming left V 5 bases short and J 0 bases short, with 4 bases between. Germline assignment: CDR1 SGHTA and CDR2 FQGNSA. The CDR3 totals 12 residues.

This clonotype was picked up many times. At one of its ends the junction is not consistent with the germline gene, which may arise from a read error. The chain couples TRBV5-1 to TRBJ2-6, with D maybe TRBD1 (5 bases). This CDR3 has 15 residues. Per the germline V gene, CDR1 is SGHRS and CDR2 is YFSETQ. The CDR3 sequence is CASSPDSSGANVLTF. The CDR3 bases are TGTGCCAGCAGCCCAGACAGCTCTGGGGCCAACGTCCTGACTTTC.

This clonotype was counted ten times or more. This chain uses TRBV30 with TRBJ1-2; 7 bases agree with TRBD1. CDR3 size: 14 residues. V gave up 8 bases and J gave up 7 bases; unmatched junction bases: 16. The germline V gene has CDR1 GTSNPN and CDR2 SVGIG (reference sequence). The CDR3 here is CASKQGPFGGGYTF. In nucleotides, the CDR3 is TGTGCCAGCAAACAGGGGCCTTTTGGCGGTGGCTACACCTTC.

In this sample, this clonotype turned up a few times. V usage is TRBV7-3 and J usage is TRBJ2-2; D gene uncertain. Trimming removed 1 base from V and 1 base from J, with 10 bases in between. CDR1 SGHTA and CDR2 FQGTGA come from the germline V gene. This CDR3 contains 16 residues. CDR3 coding DNA: TGTGCCAGCAGCTTAAAAAAGGGTTGGAACACCGGGGAGCTGTTTTTT. Translated, it gives CASSLKKGWNTGELFF.

This clonotype has ten or more counts. The chain combines TRBV20-1 with TRBJ1-2; the D gene is possibly TRBD1 (5 bases). V lost 7 bases and J 2 bases, leaving 8 bases between the germline ends. Germline-derived CDR1 and CDR2 are DFQATT and SNEGSKA (reference sequence). The CDR3 consists of 11 residues. DNA of the CDR3: TGCAGTGGCGGGGGGAACTATGGCTACACCTTC. Its protein product is CSGGGNYGYTF.

The V gene is TRBV6-1, the J gene TRBJ2-2; tentatively, D is TRBD1 (6 bases). Germline CDR1 is MNHNS and CDR2 is SASEGT. This CDR3 spans 16 amino acids. The V gene lost 6 bases and the J gene lost 3 bases, with 17 bases spanning the gap. In DNA form, the CDR3 reads TGTGCCAGCAGCCATACGCTGTACAGGGACACCGGGGAGCTGTTTTTT. Translating it yields CASSHTLYRDTGELFF.

This clonotype was observed at least ten times. The V gene is TRBV6-5, the J gene TRBJ1-2; 8 nucleotides line up with TRBD1. Germline V gene sequence: CDR1 MNHEY, CDR2 SVGAGI. J lost 4 bases, V lost 0 bases, and 16 bases had no gene match. There are 19 residues in the CDR3. DNA of the CDR3: TGTGCCAGCAGTTACTCGAGTATAATAGTTGGACAGGGTAGCTATGGCTACACCTTC. Protein: CASSYSSIIVGQGSYGYTF.

The chain combines TRBV7-3 with TRBJ1-1; D gene uncertain. Germline-derived CDR1 and CDR2 are SGHTA and FQGTGA. The CDR3 runs 16 residues. Trimming cost V 2 bases and J 4 bases, with 17 bases left between them. Written as DNA, the CDR3 is TGTGCCAGCAGCTTATTTGATAGAGGGTCGGGCACTGAAGCTTTCTTT. Translation gives CASSLFDRGSGTEAFF.

This clonotype has at least ten counts. The rearrangement links TRBV20-1 to TRBJ1-5; D gene unclear. The CDR3 length is 14 residues. CDR1 and CDR2 (germline): DFQATT, SNEGSKA (reference sequence). V was cut by 3 bases and J by 2 bases, with 11 bases left in between. CDR3 sequence: CSASSGPGNQPQHF. The CDR3 DNA is TGCAGTGCTAGCTCCGGTCCGGGCAATCAGCCCCAGCATTTT.